This T cell receptor (beta chain) was observed in a study of blood T cell repertoires in COVID-19. Original data processing: Estimated nucleated cell counts came from reference gene primer amplification. The protocol was immunoSEQ multiplex PCR, while the TCRdb copy is restricted to in-frame clones and leaves out a portion. V and J calls and clone size follow that table, whereas D and trimming were derived from the DNA. The sample has under 250,000 clones; approximately 83% are singletons. CDR3 length equals 16 residues. Trimming shortened V by 5 bases and J by 1 base, and 15 bases separated the two germline ends. Per germline, CDR1 SGHAT and CDR2 FQNNGV.

Specimen: peripheral blood. The origin of this receptor is an older man with acute or convalescent COVID-19. V gene TRBV11-2 combines with J gene TRBJ2-4, with a weak D call TRBD1 (6 bases). CDR3 sequence reads: CASSTTAGVAKNIQYF. CDR3 bases: TGTGCCAGCAGCACGACCGCAGGGGTTGCCAAAAACATTCAGTACTTC.